These 13 T cell receptor beta chains were all obtained from the same sample, sequenced in a study of shared clonotypes between healthy human individuals (dated by TCRdb to the early 2020s). Library creation used the immunoSEQ multiplex PCR assay. Here the immuneACCESS table is served through TCRdb, limited to in-frame sequences with V and J called. Missing clones are a known gap in these copies; in checked studies unresolved V genes cover under half, and the rest lacks a known reason. Here the sample has 2 million to 2.5 million clones; 85% to 95% occur a single time. The ten largest clonotypes hold 0.3% to 0.4% of the sample. Sequencing was performed on naive CD4+ T cells from PBMCs. Interpreted using the paper, the cell subset or site label stands for: CD45RA+ positively selected. All receptors come from a man aged 18 to 30 in good health. Some clones in this sample may be carry-over from other donors' samples.

This chain links TRBV5-4 with TRBJ1-4; 9 bases match TRBD1. The CDR3 is 16 residues long. After removal of 0 bases from V and 10 bases from J, the junction contained 10 bases not matched to a gene. Germline-derived CDR1 and CDR2 are SGHNT and YYREEE (reference sequence). The CDR3 nucleotides read TGTGCCAGCAGCTTGGTCCCGGGACAGGGTCAAGGAAAACTGTTTTTT. This gives the protein CASSLVPGQGQGKLFF.

The chain joins TRBV7-4 to TRBJ2-5, with 7 bases lining up with TRBD2. V shed 5 bases, J shed 5 bases, and the junction held 8 bases outside the gene matches. The CDR3 spans 14 residues. CDR1 SGHVT and CDR2 SQSDAQ come from the germline V gene. The CDR3 DNA sequence: TGTGCCAGCAGCATAGAAGCGGGAACCGAGACCCAGTACTTC. It specifies CASSIEAGTETQYF.

For this clone: At the DNA level, this CDR3 is encoded by other sequences in the same sample as well. This chain uses TRBV27 with TRBJ2-5; either TRBD1 or TRBD2 may supply D (5 bases each). V lost 4 bases, J lost 7 bases, and 10 bases lay in between. CDR3 length equals 12 residues. Per the germline V gene, CDR1 is MNHEY and CDR2 is SMNVEV (reference sequence). The CDR3 DNA reads as TGTGCCAGCAGTTCCGGGGCCGGGACCCAGTACTTC. This encodes CASSSGAGTQYF.

A few counts support this clone. Other DNA variants within this sample encode the same CDR3. This chain links TRBV18 with TRBJ1-1, with 7 bases lining up with TRBD1. Germline V gene sequence: CDR1 KGHSH, CDR2 LQKENI. This CDR3 contains 14 residues. After removal of 3 bases from V and 2 bases from J, the junction contained 3 bases not matched to a gene. CDR3 in DNA: TGTGCCAGCTCACCGGGGACAGTTAACACTGAAGCTTTCTTT. This codes for CASSPGTVNTEAFF.

The V and J genes are TRBV6-1 and TRBJ2-7; 8 bases line up with TRBD1. Losses at the gene ends were 0 bases for V and 6 bases for J; bases not matched to a gene: 4. There are 14 residues in the CDR3. In germline, CDR1 is MNHNS, CDR2 SASEGT. Here the CDR3 reads CASSEAWTGLEQYF. The CDR3 coding sequence is TGTGCCAGCAGTGAAGCCTGGACAGGGCTCGAGCAGTACTTC.

The chain uses TRBV27 and TRBJ2-1; 9 bases are shared with TRBD2. The germline V gene has CDR1 MNHEY and CDR2 SMNVEV (reference sequence). Germline trimming cut 6 bases from V and 7 bases from J; bases unmatched to any gene: 1. The CDR3 loop spans 12 amino acids. The CDR3 spells CASRSGRNEQFF. In nucleotides, the CDR3 is TGTGCCAGCAGGAGCGGGAGGAATGAGCAGTTCTTC.

This clone was counted a single time. The chain employs TRBV28 and TRBJ1-3; unclear D gene. V gave up 6 bases and J gave up 2 bases, with 8 bases separating them. Germline V gives CDR1 MDHEN, CDR2 SYDVKM. This CDR3 is built from 13 residues. The DNA for the CDR3 is TGTGCCAGCAGCCGGGAGCCTGGAAACACCATATATTTT. It codes for CASSREPGNTIYF.

The J gene is TRBJ1-2, the V gene TRBV5-4; no clear D. Germline V lookup: CDR1 SGHNT, CDR2 YYREEE (reference sequence). CDR3 size: 14 residues. The V end lost 4 bases, the J end lost 0 bases, and 10 bases lay between the germline ends. In DNA, the CDR3 is TGTGCCAGCAGCAAGGACGAATCTAACTATGGCTACACCTTC. Translation gives CASSKDESNYGYTF.

The chain is built from TRBV11-2 and TRBJ2-5; tentatively, D is TRBD1 or TRBD2 (5 bases each). The CDR3 contains 11 residues. V lost 3 bases to trimming and J lost 14 bases, with 13 bases between them. Germline-derived CDR1 and CDR2 are SGHAT and FQNNGV. CDR3 in amino acids: CASSLAGTVYF. CDR3 nucleotides: TGTGCCAGCAGCTTGGCCGGGACGGTCTACTTC.

The V call is TRBV5-4, the J call TRBJ2-5, with D hard to call. This CDR3 is 15 amino acids long. Germline V gene data show CDR1 as SGHNT and CDR2 as YYREEE (reference sequence). With 4 bases removed from V and 5 bases from J, the gap between germline ends came to 18 bases. Here the CDR3 DNA reads TGTGCCAGCAGCCACGCGGACGGAACGAGGGAGACCCAGTACTTC. This codes for CASSHADGTRETQYF.

V gene TRBV28 combines with J gene TRBJ2-3, with D maybe TRBD2 (5 bases). The germline CDR1 and CDR2 sequences are MDHEN and SYDVKM. CDR3 length equals 14 residues. The V end lost 5 bases, the J end lost 4 bases, and 13 bases lay between the germline ends. CDR3 in DNA: TGTGCCAGCAGTGCCCGGGGTGCGGCAGATACGCAGTATTTT. Translating it yields CASSARGAADTQYF.

V is TRBV9 and J is TRBJ1-3, with D hard to call. CDR3 length: 16 residues. V lost 1 base and J lost 1, with 12 bases in between. Germline V gene sequence: CDR1 SGDLS, CDR2 YYNGEE. In DNA, the CDR3 is TGTGCCAGCAGCGTACTCCCTCTTACTTCTGGAAACACCATATATTTT. Translating it yields CASSVLPLTSGNTIYF. Combining the CDR3 with reference TRBV9 and TRBJ1-3 gives the whole variable domain DSGVTQTPKHLITATGQRVTLRCSPRSGDLSVYWYQQSLDQGLQFLIQYYNGEERAKGNILERFSAQQFPDLHSELNLSSLELGDSALYFCASSVLPLTSGNTIYFGEGSWLTVV.

The V and J genes are TRBV11-3 and TRBJ2-3, with D possibly TRBD2 on 7 matching bases. Germline V gene lookup returns CDR1 SGHNT and CDR2 YENEEA. This CDR3 has 16 amino acids. Deletions cut 5 bases from V and 2 bases from J, with 17 bases between. CDR3 residues: CASSPGRGGYTDTQYF. The DNA of the CDR3 is TGTGCCAGCAGCCCGGGGAGGGGGGGATACACAGATACGCAGTATTTT.